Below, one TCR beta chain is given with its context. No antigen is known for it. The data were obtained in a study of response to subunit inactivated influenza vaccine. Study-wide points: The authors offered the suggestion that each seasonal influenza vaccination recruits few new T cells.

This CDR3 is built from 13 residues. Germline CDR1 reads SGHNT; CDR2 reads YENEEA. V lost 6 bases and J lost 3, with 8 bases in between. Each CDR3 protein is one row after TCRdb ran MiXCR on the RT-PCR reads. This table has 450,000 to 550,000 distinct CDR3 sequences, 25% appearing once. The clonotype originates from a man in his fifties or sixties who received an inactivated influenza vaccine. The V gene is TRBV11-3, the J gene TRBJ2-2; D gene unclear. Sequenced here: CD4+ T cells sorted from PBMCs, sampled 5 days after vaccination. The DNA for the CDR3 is TGTGCCAGCAGACCCAGCGACACCGGGGAGCTGTTTTTT. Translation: CASRPSDTGELFF.